This T cell receptor beta chain originates from a study of cytomegalovirus exposure and HLA in healthy donors. The PCR employed 60 Vbeta primers together with 13 Jbeta primers. Assay used: immunoSEQ multiplex PCR; TCRdb lists only in-frame clones, some missing. The sample lists about 110,000 clones; around 73% were seen once. Trimming cost V 5 bases and J 6 bases; bases outside gene matches: 7. Germline CDR1 is MNHNS and CDR2 is SASEGT. CDR3 length: 15 residues. This chain links TRBV6-1 with TRBJ1-6; TRBD1 matches at 7 bases. Sequencing was performed on PBMCs. The sequence came from a woman aged 40-49 years in good health and CMV-seropositive. CDR3 nucleotide sequence: TGTGCCAGCAGTCTAGACAGGGCAACTAATTCACCCCTCCACTTT. It specifies CASSLDRATNSPLHF.